These 14 T cell receptor beta chains originate from one sample sequenced in a study of identical twins. TCRdb called the 5' RACE reads again in MiXCR, with one record for every CDR3 protein. The top ten hold about 1.8% of the sample, which has approximately 690,000 distinct CDR3 sequences, 5.5% to 6.5% seen once. Sequences were obtained from naive T cells sorted from blood. The receptors come from a man between 18 and 29 years old in good health.

This clonotype was counted ten times or more. This chain connects TRBV5-1 to TRBJ2-1, with 7 bases matching TRBD1. Looked up from germline, CDR1 is SGHRS and CDR2 is YFSETQ. The CDR3 is 17 residues long. The V segment lost 3 bases and the J segment 6 bases; nucleotides outside the gene matches: 15. CDR3 sequence reads: CASSSQKSTGLGNEQFF. For the CDR3, the DNA is TGCGCCAGCAGCTCCCAGAAATCGACAGGGTTAGGCAATGAGCAGTTCTTC.

J is TRBJ2-2 and V is TRBV7-6, with 8 bases lining up with TRBD2. V trimming: 9 bases; J trimming: 4 bases; junction bases outside the gene matches: 7. CDR3 length: 14 amino acids. Looked up from germline, CDR1 is SGHVS and CDR2 is FNYEAQ. CDR3 in amino acids: CASAPAGATGELFF. The CDR3 region has the DNA TGTGCCAGTGCCCCAGCGGGAGCCACCGGGGAGCTGTTTTTT.

Details on this clonotype: The conserved phenylalanine or tryptophan is not found at the CDR3 terminus, so this likely reflects a read error. V usage is TRBV5-1 and J usage is TRBJ2-7; TRBD2 matches at 13 bases. Germline loops: CDR1 SGHRS, CDR2 YFSETQ. The CDR3 contains 15 residues. V gave up 4 bases and J gave up 2 bases; unmatched junction bases: 3. CDR3 loop: CASSPGLAGTYEQYY. Here the CDR3 DNA reads TGCGCCAGCAGCCCGGGACTAGCGGGAACCTACGAGCAGTACTAC.

This chain uses TRBV20-1 with TRBJ2-1, with 10 bases that match TRBD1. Germline trimming cut 6 bases from V and 4 bases from J; bases unmatched to any gene: 15. In germline, CDR1 is DFQATT, CDR2 SNEGSKA (reference sequence). This CDR3 region has 17 residues. Written as DNA, the CDR3 is TGCAGTGCGCGACAGGGGGCCCCGGACTTAAGTTACAATGAGCAGTTCTTC. This sequence encodes CSARQGAPDLSYNEQFF.

The chain recombines TRBV6-1 with TRBJ2-1; D ambiguous. This CDR3 is built from 14 residues. V dropped 2 bases and J dropped 7 bases, with 12 bases sitting between them. From germline, CDR1 is MNHNS and CDR2 SASEGT. CDR3 protein: CASSEIRVRNEQFF. The DNA of the CDR3 is TGTGCCAGCAGTGAAATTCGGGTCCGGAATGAGCAGTTCTTC.

In nucleotides, the CDR3 is TGCAGCGTTCTAGCGGGAGGGGTGCATTCCGGGGCCAACGTCCTGACTTTC. Translated: CSVLAGGVHSGANVLTF. The chain joins TRBV29-1 to TRBJ2-6, with 12 positions matching TRBD2. V lost 5 bases, J lost 4 bases, and 9 bases stayed unmatched. Germline lookup yields CDR1 SQVTM and CDR2 ANQGSEA. The length of the CDR3 is 17 residues.

The chain uses TRBV14 and TRBJ1-1; D uncertain. This CDR3 contains 11 residues. Trimming pared 0 bases from V and 11 bases from J, leaving 7 bases between. CDR1 is SGHDN, CDR2 FVKESK, per germline. Here the CDR3 reads CASSQDRVAFF. The CDR3 bases are TGTGCCAGCAGCCAAGATCGGGTGGCTTTCTTT.

This clonotype was counted ten times or more. V and J are TRBV6-2 or TRBV6-3 and TRBJ2-2; D not resolved. V was cut by 2 bases and J by 4 bases, with 8 bases left in between. The germline V gene has CDR1 MNHEY and CDR2 SVGEGT. This CDR3 has 14 amino acids. The CDR3 spells CASSYRRSTGELFF. Here the CDR3 DNA reads TGTGCCAGCAGTTACAGAAGATCCACCGGGGAGCTGTTTTTT.

Ten or more counts support this clonotype. CDR3 loop: CSVRVYRNEQYF. Written as DNA, the CDR3 is TGCAGCGTTAGGGTTTACAGGAACGAGCAGTACTTC. V gene TRBV29-1 combines with J gene TRBJ2-7, with D perhaps matching TRBD1 (5 bases). Trimming removed 5 bases from V and 5 bases from J, with 13 bases in between. The V gene's germline CDR1 is SQVTM and CDR2 ANQGSEA. The CDR3 length is 12 residues.

The chain combines TRBV29-1 with TRBJ2-1; TRBD2 might be the D (6 bases). Trimming took off 7 bases at V and 8 bases at J, with 21 bases between the two ends. CDR1 is SQVTM and CDR2 is ANQGSEA in the germline V gene. The CDR3 runs 14 residues. The CDR3 nucleotides read TGCAGCGCCCACGGGGGAAAGGTTCTATATGAGCAGTTCTTC. This encodes CSAHGGKVLYEQFF.

This clonotype was observed a few times. This chain connects TRBV7-2 to TRBJ2-1; 14 nucleotides align to TRBD2. After removal of 5 bases from V and 9 bases from J, the junction contained 12 bases not matched to a gene. CDR3 length: 17 amino acids. Looked up from germline, CDR1 is SGHTA and CDR2 is FQGNSA. The CDR3 here is CASSAGGGLAGASEQFF. The CDR3 coding sequence is TGTGCCAGCAGCGCCGGTGGGGGACTAGCGGGGGCTAGTGAGCAGTTCTTC.

This clonotype has ten or more counts. The chain carries TRBV29-1 and TRBJ2-7; D unclear. The CDR3 contains 14 residues. Germline assignment: CDR1 SQVTM and CDR2 ANQGSEA. V lost 1 base, J lost 3 bases, and 13 bases lay in between. In DNA, the CDR3 is TGCAGCGTTGAAGGGAGAAAACTGGACTACGAGCAGTACGTC. It specifies CSVEGRKLDYEQYV.

Ten or more counts support this clonotype. The chain couples TRBV29-1 to TRBJ2-1, with 11 nucleotides matching TRBD2. J lost 6 bases, V lost 0 bases, and 4 bases had no gene match. Germline loops: CDR1 SQVTM, CDR2 ANQGSEA. CDR3 length: 15 amino acids. DNA of the CDR3: TGCAGCGTTGAAGAGCCGGGACTAGCGGCCAATGAGCAGTTCTTC. It is translated as CSVEEPGLAANEQFF.

This clonotype was recorded at least ten times. This chain joins TRBV10-1 and TRBJ2-3, with D possibly called TRBD1 or TRBD2 (6 bases each). The CDR3 loop spans 17 amino acids. Germline CDR1 and CDR2: WNHNN and SYGVQD (reference sequence). Trimming pared 5 bases from V and 5 bases from J, leaving 23 bases between. The CDR3 sequence: CASSKTRQVRGGDTQYF. CDR3 nucleotides: TGCGCCAGCAGTAAGACAAGACAGGTCCGGGGAGGAGATACGCAGTATTTT.